This T cell receptor beta chain was captured by sequencing in a study of CD4 T cells in relation to SARS-CoV-2 and coronaviruses. Study details: TCR beta CDR3s were sequenced after roughly eleven-day antigen culture of PBMCs. The negative reference was HIV-1 Nef peptide pool or peptide-free culture.

Notes on the study in general: Roughly 65% of donors had memory CD4+ clonotypes crossrecognizing SARS-CoV-2 and common cold coronavirus spike. SARS-CoV-2-driven expansion was significantly weaker in crossreactive than monoreactive clones.

A remark on this clone: Antigen: not known.

Using immunoSEQ multiplex PCR, the repertoire was profiled, and TCRdb retains in-frame clones only, with some absent. The profile covers more than 20,000 clones, with about three fifths appearing a single time and approximately 11% taken by the ten largest. The unexposed donors gave CD4+ T cells in about 2011-2019, prior to COVID-19. After roughly ten days of culture, CD4+ T cells were isolated. Germline CDR1 MNHEY, CDR2 SMNVEV (reference sequence). The CDR3 is made up of 16 amino acids. Trimming cost V 5 bases and J 9 bases; bases outside gene matches: 12. The chain has TRBV27 and TRBJ2-1; 11 positions agree with TRBD2. The receptor was derived from a human donor in good health. The sequencing input was CD4+ T cells from PBMCs, cultured in vitro. This CDR3 reads CASSPRRSGRATEQFF. Written as DNA, the CDR3 is TGTGCCAGCAGTCCAAGGCGTAGCGGGAGGGCCACTGAGCAGTTCTTC.